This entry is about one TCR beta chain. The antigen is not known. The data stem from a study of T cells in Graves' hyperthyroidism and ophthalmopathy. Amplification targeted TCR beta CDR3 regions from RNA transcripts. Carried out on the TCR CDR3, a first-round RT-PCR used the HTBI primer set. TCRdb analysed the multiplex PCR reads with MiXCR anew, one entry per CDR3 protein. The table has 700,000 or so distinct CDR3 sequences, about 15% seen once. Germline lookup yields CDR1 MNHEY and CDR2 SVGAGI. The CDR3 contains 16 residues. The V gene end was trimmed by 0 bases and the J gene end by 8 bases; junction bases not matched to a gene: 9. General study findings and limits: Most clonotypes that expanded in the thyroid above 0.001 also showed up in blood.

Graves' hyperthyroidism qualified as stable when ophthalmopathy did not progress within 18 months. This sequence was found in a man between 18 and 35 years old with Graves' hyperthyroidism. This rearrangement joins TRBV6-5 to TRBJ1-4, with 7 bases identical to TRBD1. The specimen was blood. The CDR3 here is CASSYSGTVKKEKLFF. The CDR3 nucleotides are TGTGCCAGCAGTTACTCAGGGACAGTCAAGAAGGAAAAACTGTTTTTT.